This T cell receptor (beta chain) was sequenced for a study of blood T cells in healthy people across ages. This clonotype showed up just a few times. Its specificity is not known. A J-beta primer mix and a sample-barcoded 5' primer were used in a second PCR of roughly 6 to 12 cycles. Tags on each cDNA molecule came from a template-switch adaptor with 12 random nucleotides. TCRdb ran MiXCR on the 5' RACE reads and lists one entry per CDR3 protein. Of just over 800,000 distinct CDR3 sequences listed, roughly 60% are singletons. CDR3 size: 13 residues. Between the trimmed V and J ends, which lost 3 bases and 13 bases, there was a span of 17 bases. Germline CDR1 is SGHRS and CDR2 is YFSETQ. Study-wide results and caveats: Observed TCR beta diversity per million T cells went down as age went up. This fall followed a roughly linear course with age.

The V and J genes are TRBV5-1 and TRBJ2-4; D perhaps matches TRBD2 (6 bases). This TCR came from a man younger than 40 in good health. The sample consisted of blood. This CDR3 reads CASSSVPNREQYF. The CDR3 nucleotides are TGCGCCAGCAGCTCCGTACCGAATCGGGAGCAGTACTTC.